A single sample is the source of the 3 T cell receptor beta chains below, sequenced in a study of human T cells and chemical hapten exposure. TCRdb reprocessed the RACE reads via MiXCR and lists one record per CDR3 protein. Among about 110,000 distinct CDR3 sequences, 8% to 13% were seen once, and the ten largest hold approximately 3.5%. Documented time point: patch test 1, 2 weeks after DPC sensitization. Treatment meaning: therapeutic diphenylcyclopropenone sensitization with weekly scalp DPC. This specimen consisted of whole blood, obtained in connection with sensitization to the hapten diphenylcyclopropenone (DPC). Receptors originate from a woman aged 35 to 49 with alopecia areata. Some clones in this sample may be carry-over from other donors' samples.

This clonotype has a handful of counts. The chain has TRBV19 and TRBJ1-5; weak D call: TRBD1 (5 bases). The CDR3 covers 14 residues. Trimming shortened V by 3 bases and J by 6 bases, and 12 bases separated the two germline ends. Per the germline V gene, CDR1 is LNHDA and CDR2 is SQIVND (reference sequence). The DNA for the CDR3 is TGTGCCAGTAGTATTGGGAGGGGTCGTCAGCCCCAGCATTTT. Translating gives CASSIGRGRQPQHF.

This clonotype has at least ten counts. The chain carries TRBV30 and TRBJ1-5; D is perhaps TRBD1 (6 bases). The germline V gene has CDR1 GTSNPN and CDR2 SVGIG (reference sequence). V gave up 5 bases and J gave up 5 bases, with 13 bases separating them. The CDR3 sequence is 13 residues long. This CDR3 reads CAWGGGRDQPQHF. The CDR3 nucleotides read TGTGCCTGGGGTGGGGGGCGCGATCAGCCCCAGCATTTT.

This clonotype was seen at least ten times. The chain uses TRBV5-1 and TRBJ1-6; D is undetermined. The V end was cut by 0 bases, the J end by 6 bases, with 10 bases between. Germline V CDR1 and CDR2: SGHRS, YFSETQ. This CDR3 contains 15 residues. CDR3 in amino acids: CASSLDLSGNSPLHF. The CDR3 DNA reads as TGCGCCAGCAGCTTGGATCTGAGCGGTAATTCACCCCTCCACTTT. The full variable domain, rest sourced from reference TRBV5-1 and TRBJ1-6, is KAGVTQTPRYLIKTRGQQVTLSCSPISGHRSVSWYQQTPGQGLQFLFEYFSETQRNKGNFPGRFSGRQFSNSRSEMNVSTLELGDSALYLCASSLDLSGNSPLHFGNGTRLTVT.